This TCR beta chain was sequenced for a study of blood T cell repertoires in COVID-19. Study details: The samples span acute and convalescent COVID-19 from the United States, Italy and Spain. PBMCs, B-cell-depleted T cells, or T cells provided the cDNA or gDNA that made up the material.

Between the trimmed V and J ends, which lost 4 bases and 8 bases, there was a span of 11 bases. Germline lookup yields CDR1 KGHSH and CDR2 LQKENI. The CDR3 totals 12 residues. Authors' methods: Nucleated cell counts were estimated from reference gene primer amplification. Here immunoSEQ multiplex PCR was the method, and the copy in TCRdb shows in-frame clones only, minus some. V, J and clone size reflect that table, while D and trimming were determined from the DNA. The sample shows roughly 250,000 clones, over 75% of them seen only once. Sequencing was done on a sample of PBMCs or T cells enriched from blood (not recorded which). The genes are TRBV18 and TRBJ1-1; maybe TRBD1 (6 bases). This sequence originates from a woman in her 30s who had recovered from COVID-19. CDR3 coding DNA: TGTGCCAGCTCACTAGGACAGATAGAAGCTTTCTTT. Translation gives CASSLGQIEAFF. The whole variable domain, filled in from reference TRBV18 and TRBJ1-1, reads NAGVMQNPRHLVRRRGQEARLRCSPMKGHSHVYWYRQLPEEGLKFMVYLQKENIIDESGMPKERFSAEFPKEGPSILRIQQVVRGDSAAYFCASSLGQIEAFFGQGTRLTVV.